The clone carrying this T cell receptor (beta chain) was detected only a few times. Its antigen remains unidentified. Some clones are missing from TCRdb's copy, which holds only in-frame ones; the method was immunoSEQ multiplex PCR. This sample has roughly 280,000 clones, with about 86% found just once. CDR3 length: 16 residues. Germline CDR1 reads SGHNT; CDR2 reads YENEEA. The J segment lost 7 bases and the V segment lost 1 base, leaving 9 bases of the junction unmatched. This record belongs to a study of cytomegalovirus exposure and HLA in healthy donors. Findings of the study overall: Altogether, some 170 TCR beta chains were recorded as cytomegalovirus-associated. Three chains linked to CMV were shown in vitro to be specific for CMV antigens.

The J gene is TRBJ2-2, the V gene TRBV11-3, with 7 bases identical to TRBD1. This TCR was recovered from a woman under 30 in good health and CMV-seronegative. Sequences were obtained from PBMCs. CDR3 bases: TGTGCCAGCAGCTTAGGACAGGGCCCTTTTGGCGGGGAGCTGTTTTTT. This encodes CASSLGQGPFGGELFF.